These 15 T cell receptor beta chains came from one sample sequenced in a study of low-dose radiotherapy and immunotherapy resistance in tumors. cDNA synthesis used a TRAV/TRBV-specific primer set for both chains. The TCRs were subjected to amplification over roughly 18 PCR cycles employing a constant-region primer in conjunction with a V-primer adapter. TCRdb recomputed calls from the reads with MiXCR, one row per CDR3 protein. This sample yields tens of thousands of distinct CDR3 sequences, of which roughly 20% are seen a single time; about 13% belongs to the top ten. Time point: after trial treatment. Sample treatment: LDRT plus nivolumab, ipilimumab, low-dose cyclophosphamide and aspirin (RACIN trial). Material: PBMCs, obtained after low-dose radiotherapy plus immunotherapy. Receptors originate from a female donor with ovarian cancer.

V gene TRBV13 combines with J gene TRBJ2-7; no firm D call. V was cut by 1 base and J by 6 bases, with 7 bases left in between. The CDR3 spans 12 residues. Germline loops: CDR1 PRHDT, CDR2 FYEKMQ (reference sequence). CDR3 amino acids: CASSLAASEQYF. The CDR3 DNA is TGTGCCAGCAGCTTAGCGGCCTCCGAGCAGTACTTC.

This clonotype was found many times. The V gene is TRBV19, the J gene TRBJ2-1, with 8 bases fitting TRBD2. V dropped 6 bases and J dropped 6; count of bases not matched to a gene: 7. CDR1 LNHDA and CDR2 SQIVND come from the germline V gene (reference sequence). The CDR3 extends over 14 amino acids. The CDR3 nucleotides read TGTGCCAGTAGGATTACCGGGACTAGCAATGAGCAGTTCTTC. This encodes CASRITGTSNEQFF.

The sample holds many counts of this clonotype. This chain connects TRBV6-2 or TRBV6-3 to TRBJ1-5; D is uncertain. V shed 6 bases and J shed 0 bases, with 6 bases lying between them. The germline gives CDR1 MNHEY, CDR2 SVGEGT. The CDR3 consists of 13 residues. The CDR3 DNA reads TGTGCCAGCAGGACTGTTAGCAATCAGCCCCAGCATTTT. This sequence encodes CASRTVSNQPQHF.

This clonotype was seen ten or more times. The CDR3: CASSSQTSLDTQYF. The CDR3, as DNA: TGTGCCAGCAGTTCCCAAACTAGCTTGGATACGCAGTATTTT. V is TRBV6-2 or TRBV6-3 and J is TRBJ2-3; possibly TRBD2 for D (6 bases). This CDR3 contains 14 residues. V lost 4 bases, J lost 6 bases, and 14 bases lay in between. Germline V gene sequence: CDR1 MNHEY, CDR2 SVGEGT.

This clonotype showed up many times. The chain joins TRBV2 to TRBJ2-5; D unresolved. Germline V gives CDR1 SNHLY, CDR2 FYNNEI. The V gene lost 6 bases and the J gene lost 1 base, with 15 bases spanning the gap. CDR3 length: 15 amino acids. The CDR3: CASRDTASGQETQYF. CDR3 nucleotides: TGTGCCAGCAGGGATACAGCCTCCGGCCAAGAGACCCAGTACTTC.

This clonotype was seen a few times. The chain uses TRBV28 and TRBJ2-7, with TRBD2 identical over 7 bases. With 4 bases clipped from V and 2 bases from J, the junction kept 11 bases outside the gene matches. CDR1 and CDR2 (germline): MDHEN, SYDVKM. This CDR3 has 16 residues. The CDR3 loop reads CASSSPWGGAPYEQYF. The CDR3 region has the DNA TGTGCCAGCAGTTCCCCCTGGGGGGGAGCACCCTACGAGCAGTACTTC.

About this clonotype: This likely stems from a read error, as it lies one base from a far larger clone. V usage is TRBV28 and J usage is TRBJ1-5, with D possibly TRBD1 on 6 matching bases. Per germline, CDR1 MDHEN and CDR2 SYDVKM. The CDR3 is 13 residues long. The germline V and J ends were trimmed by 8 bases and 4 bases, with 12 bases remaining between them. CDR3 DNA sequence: TGTGCCAGCTCCGGGGGCAGAAATCAGCCCCAGCATTTT. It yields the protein CASSGGRNQPQHF.

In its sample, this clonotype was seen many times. CDR3 sequence reads: CASSAGTSAVGEQFF. CDR3 sequence (DNA): TGTGCCAGCAGCGCAGGGACTAGCGCGGTGGGAGAGCAGTTCTTC. The chain employs TRBV7-3 and TRBJ2-1, with 10 bases matching TRBD2. With 5 bases clipped from V and 10 bases from J, the junction kept 11 bases outside the gene matches. Per germline, CDR1 SGHTA and CDR2 FQGTGA. The CDR3 length is 15 residues. Using reference TRBV7-3 and TRBJ2-1 for the parts outside the CDR3, the full variable domain is GAGVSQTPSNKVTEKGKYVELRCDPISGHTALYWYRQSLGQGPEFLIYFQGTGAADDSGLPNDRFFAVRPEGSVSTLKIQRTERGDSAVYLCASSAGTSAVGEQFFGPGTRLTVL.

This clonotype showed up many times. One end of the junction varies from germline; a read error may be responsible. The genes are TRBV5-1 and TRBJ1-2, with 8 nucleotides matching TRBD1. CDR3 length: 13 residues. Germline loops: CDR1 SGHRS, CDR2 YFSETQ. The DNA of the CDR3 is TGTGCCAGCAGCTTTGGACAGGGCTATGGCTACACCTTC. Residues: CASSFGQGYGYTF.

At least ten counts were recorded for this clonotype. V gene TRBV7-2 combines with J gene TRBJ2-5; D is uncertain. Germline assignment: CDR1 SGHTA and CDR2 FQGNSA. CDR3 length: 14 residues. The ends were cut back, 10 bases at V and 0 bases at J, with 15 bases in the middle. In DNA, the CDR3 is TGTGCCACGTCCTTACCCGGAAACCAAGAGACCCAGTACTTC. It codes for CATSLPGNQETQYF.

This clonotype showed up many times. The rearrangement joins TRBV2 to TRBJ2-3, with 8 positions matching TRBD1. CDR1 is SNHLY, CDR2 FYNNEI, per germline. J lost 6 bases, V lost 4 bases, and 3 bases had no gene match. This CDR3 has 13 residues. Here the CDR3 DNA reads TGTGCCAGCAGTGGACAGGGGCTGGATACGCAGTATTTT. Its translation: CASSGQGLDTQYF. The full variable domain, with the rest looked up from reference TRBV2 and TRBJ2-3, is EPEVTQTPSHQVTQMGQEVILRCVPISNHLYFYWYRQILGQKVEFLVSFYNNEISEKSEIFDDQFSVERPDGSNFTLKIRSTKLEDSAMYFCASSGQGLDTQYFGPGTRLTVL.

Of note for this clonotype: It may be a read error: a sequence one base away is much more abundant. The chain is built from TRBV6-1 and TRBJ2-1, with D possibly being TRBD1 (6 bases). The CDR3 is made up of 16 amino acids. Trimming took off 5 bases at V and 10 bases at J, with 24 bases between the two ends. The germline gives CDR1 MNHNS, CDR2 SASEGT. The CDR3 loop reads CASSYLGRGSSYEQFF. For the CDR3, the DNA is TGTGCCAGCAGTTACTTGGGCAGGGGAAGCTCCTACGAGCAGTTCTTC.

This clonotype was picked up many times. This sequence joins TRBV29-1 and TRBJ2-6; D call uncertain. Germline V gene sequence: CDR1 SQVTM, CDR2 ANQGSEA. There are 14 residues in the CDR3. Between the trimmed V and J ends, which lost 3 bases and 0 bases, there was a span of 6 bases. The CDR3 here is CSVDGDSGANVLTF. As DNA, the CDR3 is TGCAGCGTTGACGGCGACTCTGGGGCCAACGTCCTGACTTTC.

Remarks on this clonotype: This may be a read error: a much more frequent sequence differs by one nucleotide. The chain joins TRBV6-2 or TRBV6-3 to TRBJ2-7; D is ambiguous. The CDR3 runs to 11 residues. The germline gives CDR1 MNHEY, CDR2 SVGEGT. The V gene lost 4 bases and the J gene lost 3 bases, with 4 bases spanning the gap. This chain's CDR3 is CASSLFYEQYF. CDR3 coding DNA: TGTGCCAGCAGTTTATTCTACGAGCAGTACTTC.

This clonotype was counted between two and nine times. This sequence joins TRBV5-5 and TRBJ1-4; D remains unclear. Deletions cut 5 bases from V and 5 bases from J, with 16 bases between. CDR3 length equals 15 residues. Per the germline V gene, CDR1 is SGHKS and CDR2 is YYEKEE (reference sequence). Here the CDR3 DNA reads TGTGCCAGCAGTTCCTCAGGAGGAAGGAATGAAAAACTGTTTTTT. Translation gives CASSSSGGRNEKLFF. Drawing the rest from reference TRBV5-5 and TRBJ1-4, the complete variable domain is DAGVTQSPTHLIKTRGQQVTLRCSPISGHKSVSWYQQVLGQGPQFIFQYYEKEERGRGNFPDRFSARQFPNYSSELNVNALLLGDSALYLCASSSSGGRNEKLFFGSGTQLSVL.